This entry lists 8 T cell receptor beta chains sequenced from one sample in a study of T cell responses to AZD1222 COVID-19 vaccine. TCRdb's copy holds only in-frame clones and misses some; the assay was immunoSEQ multiplex PCR. The data contain around 140,000 clones, about 93% of them singletons. The sequences come from peripheral blood, collected on day 0 of AZD1222 vaccination. The origin of the receptors is an adult in good health.

This CDR3 is CASSQEIWGTNEKLFF. As DNA, the CDR3 is TGTGCCAGCAGCCAAGAAATATGGGGGACTAATGAAAAACTGTTTTTT. V gene TRBV4-2 combines with J gene TRBJ1-4, with D possibly being TRBD1 (5 bases). V lost 0 bases and J 2 bases, leaving 10 bases between the germline ends. Germline V gives CDR1 LGHNA, CDR2 YNFKEQ. This CDR3 is 16 amino acids long.

The V call is TRBV6-1, the J call TRBJ2-3, with a possible D match to TRBD2 (5 bases). Trimming removed 4 bases at V and 4 bases at J, with 18 bases between. This CDR3 contains 16 residues. Germline CDR1 MNHNS, CDR2 SASEGT. This chain's CDR3 is CASSGPTGRGSDTQYF. The CDR3 DNA follows: TGTGCCAGCAGTGGACCGACGGGAAGAGGGTCAGATACGCAGTATTTT.

The rearrangement links TRBV18 to TRBJ1-6; D is uncertain. From germline, CDR1 is KGHSH and CDR2 LQKENI. Trimming took off 0 bases at V and 0 bases at J, with 6 bases between the two ends. CDR3 length: 16 amino acids. The CDR3 protein is CASSPPQSSYNSPLHF. CDR3 coding DNA: TGTGCCAGCTCACCACCCCAGAGCTCCTATAATTCACCCCTCCACTTT.

This clone was counted a few times. The chain employs TRBV5-1 and TRBJ2-1; 8 bases map to TRBD2. With V trimmed by 0 bases and J by 10 bases, 6 bases remained unmatched. The CDR3 totals 14 residues. Germline V gene lookup returns CDR1 SGHRS and CDR2 YFSETQ. This CDR3 reads CASSLEGLAGEQFF. The CDR3 coding sequence is TGCGCCAGCAGCTTGGAAGGACTAGCTGGCGAGCAGTTCTTC.

V gene TRBV18 combines with J gene TRBJ1-5; 8 nucleotides match TRBD1. The CDR3 sequence is 18 residues long. Germline V gene sequence: CDR1 KGHSH, CDR2 LQKENI. The J segment lost 0 bases and the V segment lost 3 bases, leaving 10 bases of the junction unmatched. CDR3 sequence reads: CASSPRPGGQGSNQPQHF. For the CDR3, the DNA is TGTGCCAGCTCACCTAGACCCGGAGGACAGGGTAGCAATCAGCCCCAGCATTTT.

V is TRBV9 and J is TRBJ2-1, with 10 bases that match TRBD2. After removal of 4 bases from V and 6 bases from J, the junction contained 13 bases not matched to a gene. The germline V gene encodes CDR1 SGDLS and CDR2 YYNGEE. This CDR3 has 17 amino acids. The CDR3 DNA is TGTGCCAGCAGCATGCGCCTTCGGACTAGCGGATTCAATGAGCAGTTCTTC. This translates into CASSMRLRTSGFNEQFF.

The genes are TRBV7-8 and TRBJ2-7; D not certain. The CDR3 sequence is 14 residues long. V lost 0 bases and J lost 0, with 6 bases in between. Germline CDR1 SGHVS, CDR2 FQNEAQ. The CDR3: CASSLASFSYEQYF. Written as DNA, the CDR3 is TGTGCCAGCAGCTTAGCCTCCTTCTCCTACGAGCAGTACTTC.

This chain links TRBV6-4 with TRBJ1-6; the D gene is possibly TRBD1 (6 bases). The CDR3 covers 15 residues. The V end lost 7 bases, the J end lost 5 bases, and 15 bases lay between the germline ends. Germline-derived CDR1 and CDR2 are MRHNA and SNTAGT. In DNA, the CDR3 is TGTGCCAGCATCGGGCCGGGACACGATAATTCACCCCTCCACTTT. This translates into CASIGPGHDNSPLHF.